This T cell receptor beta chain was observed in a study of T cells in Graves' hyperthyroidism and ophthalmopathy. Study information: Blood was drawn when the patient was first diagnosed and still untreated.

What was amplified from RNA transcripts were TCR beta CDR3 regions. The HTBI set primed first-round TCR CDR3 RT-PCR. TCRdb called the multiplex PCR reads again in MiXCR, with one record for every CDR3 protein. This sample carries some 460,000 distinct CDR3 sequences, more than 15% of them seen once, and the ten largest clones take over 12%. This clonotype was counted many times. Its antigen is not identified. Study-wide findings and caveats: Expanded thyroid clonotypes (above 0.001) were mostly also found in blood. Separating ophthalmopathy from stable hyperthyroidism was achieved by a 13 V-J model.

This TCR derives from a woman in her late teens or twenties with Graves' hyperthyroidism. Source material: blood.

CDR3 bases: TGTGCCAGCAGCGCCTCAGGGGGAAACTATGGCTACACCTTC. It yields the protein CASSASGGNYGYTF. The chain uses TRBV7-9 and TRBJ1-2, with 7 positions matching TRBD1. The trim removed 5 bases at V and 2 bases at J, leaving 5 bases unmatched. The CDR3 is made up of 14 amino acids. Germline V CDR1 and CDR2: SEHNR, FQNEAQ (reference sequence).